The 16 T cell receptor beta chains in this list originate from one sample, sequenced in a study of Graves' ophthalmopathy and Graves' hyperthyroidism. Amplification targeted the TCR beta CDR3 regions, with RNA transcripts as the source material. Amplification began with first-round RT-PCR using HTBI primers, then second-round multiplex PCR was performed. TCRdb processed the multiplex PCR reads anew with MiXCR; each CDR3 protein has one entry. This table has around 1.1 million distinct CDR3 sequences, 35% to 40% appearing once. The sequenced material came from peripheral blood or thyroid tissue (not recorded which). All receptors derive from an adult man with Graves' hyperthyroidism.

The chain employs TRBV20-1 and TRBJ2-7; 7 bases line up with TRBD1. Germline CDR1 reads DFQATT; CDR2 reads SNEGSKA (reference sequence). The V segment lost 7 bases and the J segment 3 bases; nucleotides outside the gene matches: 9. The CDR3 sequence is 13 residues long. The CDR3 loop reads CSVEGRGSYEQYF. For the CDR3, the DNA is TGCAGTGTTGAAGGCAGGGGGAGCTACGAGCAGTACTTC.

In its sample, this clonotype was seen a few times. The CDR3, as DNA: TGTGCCAGCAGTGACAGGGGTGACACCATATATTTT. As protein: CASSDRGDTIYF. V and J are TRBV12-3 or TRBV12-4 and TRBJ1-3; TRBD1 agrees at 8 bases. This CDR3 has 12 amino acids. The trim removed 5 bases at V and 8 bases at J, leaving 2 bases unmatched.

The V and J genes are TRBV6-6 and TRBJ2-5; D possibly corresponds to TRBD2 (7 bases). Trimming pared 6 bases from V and 5 bases from J, leaving 13 bases between. Germline V gene data show CDR1 as MNHNY and CDR2 as SVGAGI (reference sequence). The CDR3 has 13 residues. The CDR3 region has the DNA TGTGCCAGCAGGTGGGGGGGGCGGGAGACCCAGTACTTC. Its protein product is CASRWGGRETQYF.

About this clonotype: The germline gene is not matched at one end of the junction; a read error may be the cause. This chain joins TRBV7-8 and TRBJ2-6, with D tentatively TRBD2 (6 bases). The CDR3 covers 13 residues. CDR1 and CDR2 from the germline V gene are SGHVS and FQNEAQ. The CDR3 DNA sequence: TGTGCCAGCAGCCCGGCCGGGGGCAACGTCCTGACTTTC. Residues: CASSPAGGNVLTF.

Many counts were recorded for this clonotype. The chain is built from TRBV20-1 and TRBJ1-1; D is undetermined. V lost 5 bases and J 11 bases, leaving 12 bases between the germline ends. CDR3 length: 10 residues. Per germline, CDR1 DFQATT and CDR2 SNEGSKA (reference sequence). CDR3 nucleotides: TGCAGTGCTTCCCGGCTAAGGGCTTTCTTT. Its translation: CSASRLRAFF.

This clonotype came up many times. The gene calls are TRBV29-1 and TRBJ1-1, with 8 bases aligning to TRBD1. The CDR3 loop spans 15 amino acids. CDR1 SQVTM and CDR2 ANQGSEA come from the germline V gene. V lost 4 bases to trimming and J lost 0 bases; unmatched junction nucleotides: 7. As DNA, the CDR3 is TGCAGCGTTGTGGGGACAGGACTTATGAACACTGAAGCTTTCTTT. The encoded protein is CSVVGTGLMNTEAFF.

A few counts support this clonotype. V and J are TRBV7-9 and TRBJ1-2; 7 bases match TRBD1. Germline assignment: CDR1 SEHNR and CDR2 FQNEAQ (reference sequence). Trimming removed 6 bases from V and 0 bases from J; junction bases left unmatched: 10. The CDR3 runs to 16 residues. DNA for the CDR3: TGTGCCAGCAGAAGAGAAACAGGGGAATCTAACTATGGCTACACCTTC. Translated, it gives CASRRETGESNYGYTF.

This clonotype appeared many times. The chain is built from TRBV24-1 and TRBJ2-5; 7 bases line up with TRBD1. Germline V gene sequence: CDR1 KGHDR, CDR2 SFDVKD. The ends lost 3 bases at V and 0 bases at J; junction bases unmatched: 9. CDR3 length: 17 residues. The CDR3 region is CATSDPTGWKDQETQYF. CDR3 nucleotide sequence: TGTGCCACCAGTGATCCGACAGGGTGGAAGGACCAAGAGACCCAGTACTTC.

This clonotype was seen at least ten times. The rearrangement joins TRBV20-1 to TRBJ2-7; a possible D gene is TRBD2 (5 bases). CDR1 is DFQATT and CDR2 is SNEGSKA in the germline V gene (reference sequence). The CDR3 extends over 12 amino acids. CDR3 residues: CSQLAGAYEQYF. In DNA, the CDR3 is TGCAGCCAACTTGCCGGGGCCTACGAGCAGTACTTC.

This clonotype was recorded many times. The chain uses TRBV15 and TRBJ1-5; no clear D. CDR3 length equals 14 residues. Looked up from germline, CDR1 is LNHNV and CDR2 is YYDKDF (reference sequence). V was pared by 1 base and J by 7 bases, with 11 bases between. CDR3 region: CATSRGRPDQPQHF. As DNA, the CDR3 is TGTGCCACCAGCAGAGGCCGGCCAGACCAGCCCCAGCATTTT.

Regarding this clonotype: This may be a read error: a much more frequent sequence differs by one nucleotide. DNA for the CDR3: TGTGCCAGCAGCTTAGGGCGCCTTGGGGCCTACGAGAAGTACTTC. This sequence encodes CASSLGRLGAYEKYF. V is TRBV7-9 and J is TRBJ2-7, with D tentatively TRBD1 (5 bases). This CDR3 has 15 residues. From germline, CDR1 is SEHNR and CDR2 FQNEAQ (reference sequence). The variable domain in full, with the rest retrieved from reference TRBV7-9 and TRBJ2-7, is DTGVSQNPRHKITKRGQNVTFRCDPISEHNRLYWYRQTLGQGPEFLTYFQNEAQLEKSRLLSDRFSAERPKGSFSTLEIQRTEQGDSAMYLCASSLGRLGAYEKYFGPGTRLTVT.

The sample holds many counts of this clonotype. V gene TRBV24-1 combines with J gene TRBJ2-2; D remains ambiguous. The CDR3 is 11 amino acids. V was cut by 9 bases and J by 6 bases, with 7 bases left in between. Looked up from germline, CDR1 is KGHDR and CDR2 is SFDVKD. The CDR3 sequence: CATDDAGELFF. DNA for the CDR3: TGTGCCACCGACGACGCCGGGGAGCTGTTTTTT.

This chain connects TRBV7-9 to TRBJ2-7; D unresolved. CDR1 and CDR2 from the germline V gene are SEHNR and FQNEAQ (reference sequence). Trimming took 5 bases from V and 8 from J, leaving 22 bases between them. There are 15 residues in the CDR3. The CDR3 nucleotides read TGTGCCAGCAGCCCTTTACGAGGAGCCGGATCTAAGCAGTACTTC. Residues: CASSPLRGAGSKQYF. The whole variable domain, remainder taken from reference TRBV7-9 and TRBJ2-7, is DTGVSQNPRHKITKRGQNVTFRCDPISEHNRLYWYRQTLGQGPEFLTYFQNEAQLEKSRLLSDRFSAERPKGSFSTLEIQRTEQGDSAMYLCASSPLRGAGSKQYFGPGTRLTVT.

There are a few counts of this clonotype. This chain uses TRBV29-1 with TRBJ2-7; 10 nucleotides align to TRBD2. The CDR3 has 13 amino acids. CDR1 is SQVTM and CDR2 is ANQGSEA in the germline V gene. With 6 bases clipped from V and 4 bases from J, the junction kept 6 bases outside the gene matches. The CDR3 loop reads CSVRAGGPYEQYF. The CDR3 DNA is TGCAGCGTGCGAGCGGGAGGGCCTTACGAGCAGTACTTC.

Here the CDR3 reads CSVTGTGGLETQYF. The CDR3 DNA is TGCAGCGTTACAGGGACAGGGGGCTTAGAGACCCAGTACTTC. The rearrangement uses TRBV29-1 and TRBJ2-5; 12 bases map to TRBD1. The germline V gene encodes CDR1 SQVTM and CDR2 ANQGSEA. After removal of 5 bases from V and 4 bases from J, the junction contained 5 bases not matched to a gene. This CDR3 contains 14 residues.

This clonotype was counted at least ten times. The chain has TRBV19 and TRBJ2-6; D is undetermined. The CDR3 covers 14 residues. V lost 8 bases and J lost 1, with 9 bases in between. Per germline, CDR1 LNHDA and CDR2 SQIVND (reference sequence). Written as DNA, the CDR3 is TGTGCCAGTCAAGGGTATTCTGGGGCCAACGTCCTGACTTTC. Amino acids: CASQGYSGANVLTF. The variable domain in full, with the rest retrieved from reference TRBV19 and TRBJ2-6, is DGGITQSPKYLFRKEGQNVTLSCEQNLNHDAMYWYRQDPGQGLRLIYYSQIVNDFQKGDIAEGYSVSREKKESFPLTVTSAQKNPTAFYLCASQGYSGANVLTFGAGSRLTVL.